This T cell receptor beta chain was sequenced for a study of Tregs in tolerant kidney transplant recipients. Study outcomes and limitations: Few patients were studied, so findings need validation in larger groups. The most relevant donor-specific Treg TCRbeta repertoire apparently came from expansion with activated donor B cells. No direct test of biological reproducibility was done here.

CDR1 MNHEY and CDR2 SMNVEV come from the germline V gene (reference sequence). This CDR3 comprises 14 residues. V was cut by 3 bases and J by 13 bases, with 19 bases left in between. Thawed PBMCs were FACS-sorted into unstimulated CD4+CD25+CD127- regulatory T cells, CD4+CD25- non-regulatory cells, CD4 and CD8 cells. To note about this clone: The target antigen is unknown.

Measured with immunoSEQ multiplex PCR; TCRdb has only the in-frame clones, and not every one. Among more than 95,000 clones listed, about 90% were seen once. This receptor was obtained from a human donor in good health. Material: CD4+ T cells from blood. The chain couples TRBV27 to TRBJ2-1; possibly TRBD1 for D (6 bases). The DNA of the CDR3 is TGTGCCAGCAGTTTCGTAGGTATTAAACAGGGCCAGTTCTTC. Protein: CASSFVGIKQGQFF.